The rows below give T cell receptor beta chains drawn from one sample of a study of T-cell reconstitution after alpha-beta-depleted transplantation in children. TCRdb re-derived calls from the PCR reads in MiXCR, one entry per CDR3 protein. The sample has fewer than 400,000 distinct CDR3 sequences, about a quarter seen once; the top ten hold 11%. This material consisted of PBMCs, mostly from graft donor cells, taken 180 days after TCRalphabeta/CD19-depleted stem cell transplant. All receptors derive from a male patient younger than 18 who had a stem cell transplant for acute lymphoblastic leukemia, so the T cells may come from the graft donor. Each CDR3 is given with its conserved first and last residue. A D gene is named only where the DNA matches it firmly. Clone size, where shown, is once, few, many, or a class for clones that have expanded.

D	V	size	J	DNA	CDR3
TRBD1	TRBV5-1	many	TRBJ2-7	TGCGCCAGCAGCCGGGGACAGGGATCCTACGAGCAGTACTTC	CASSRGQGSYEQYF
TRBD1	TRBV11-2	.	TRBJ1-1	TGTGCCAGCAGCTTATACGGACAGGGGACTGAAGCTTTCTTT	CASSLYGQGTEAFF
.	TRBV5-1	many	TRBJ2-3	TGCGCCAGCAGCACGGGGACAGATACGCAGTATTTT	CASSTGTDTQYF
TRBD1	TRBV5-1	.	TRBJ2-7	TGCGCCAGCAAGGTAACAGGGGACTACGAGCAGTACTTC	CASKVTGDYEQYF
.	TRBV3-1	few	TRBJ2-1	TGTGCCAGCAGCCAAGCGTGGGGCGGTACTAAATACAATGAGCAGTTCTTC	CASSQAWGGTKYNEQFF
.	TRBV15	.	TRBJ2-1	TGTGCCACCAGCAGAGATATGGGCTTGTTCCATGAGCAGTTCTTC	CATSRDMGLFHEQFF
.	TRBV2	.	TRBJ2-1	TGTGCCAGCAGGGAAAGCCGAGCACTAAAGTTCTTC	CASRESRALKFF
.	TRBV4-1	few	TRBJ2-5	TGCGCCAGCAGCCAAGATAGGCCCGGGGAGACCCAGTACTTC	CASSQDRPGETQYF
.	TRBV7-2	.	TRBJ2-2	TGTGCCAGCAGCTTATCTCGGGGCCCGAACACCGGGGAGCTGTTTTTT	CASSLSRGPNTGELFF
.	TRBV9	.	TRBJ2-7	TGTGCCAGCAGCGGGCTGAACGGACACTACGAGCAGTACTTC	CASSGLNGHYEQYF